What follows describes a single T cell receptor (beta chain). Measured with immunoSEQ multiplex PCR; TCRdb has only the in-frame clones, and not every one. The sample consists of 90,000 to 130,000 clones, roughly nine tenths of them appearing once. The data are from a study of T cell changes during pregnancy in multiple sclerosis. The CDR3 runs 15 residues. CDR1 is MDHEN, CDR2 SYDVKM, per germline. V shed 10 bases and J 3 bases; nucleotides not matched to a gene: 9. The sequence was obtained from a female donor with multiple sclerosis, enrolled in a pregnancy study. The material sequenced was peripheral blood, taken in the third trimester of pregnancy. J is TRBJ2-3 and V is TRBV28, with 11 bases matching TRBD2. CDR3 DNA sequence: TGTGCCACCGATCCCCTAGCGGGAGGAACAGATACGCAGTATTTT. Protein product: CATDPLAGGTDTQYF.